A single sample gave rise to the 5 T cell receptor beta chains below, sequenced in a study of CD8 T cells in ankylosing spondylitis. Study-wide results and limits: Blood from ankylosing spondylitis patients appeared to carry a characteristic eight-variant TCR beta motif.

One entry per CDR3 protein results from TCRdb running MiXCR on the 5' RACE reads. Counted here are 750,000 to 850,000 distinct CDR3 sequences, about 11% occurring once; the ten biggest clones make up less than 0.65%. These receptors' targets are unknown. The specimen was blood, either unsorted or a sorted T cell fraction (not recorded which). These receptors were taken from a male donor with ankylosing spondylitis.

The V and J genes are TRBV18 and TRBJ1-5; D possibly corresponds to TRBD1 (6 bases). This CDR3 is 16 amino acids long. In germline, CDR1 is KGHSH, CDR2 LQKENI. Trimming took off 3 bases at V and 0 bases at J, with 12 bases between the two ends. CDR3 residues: CASSPTNRDSNQPQHF. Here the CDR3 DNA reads TGTGCCAGCTCACCCACAAACAGGGATAGCAATCAGCCCCAGCATTTT.

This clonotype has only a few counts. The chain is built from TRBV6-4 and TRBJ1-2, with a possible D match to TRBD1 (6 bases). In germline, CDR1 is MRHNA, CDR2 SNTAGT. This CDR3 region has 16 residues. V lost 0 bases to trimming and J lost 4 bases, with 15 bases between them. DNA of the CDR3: TGTGCCAGCAGTGACTCGAAGCCCCAGGGGACCTATGGCTACACCTTC. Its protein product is CASSDSKPQGTYGYTF.

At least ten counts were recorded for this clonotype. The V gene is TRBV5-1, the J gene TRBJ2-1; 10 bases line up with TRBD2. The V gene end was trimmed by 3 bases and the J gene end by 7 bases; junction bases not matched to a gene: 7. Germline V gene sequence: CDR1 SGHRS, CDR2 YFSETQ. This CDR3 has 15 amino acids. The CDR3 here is CASSYQAGGLNEQFF. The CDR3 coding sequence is TGCGCCAGCAGCTACCAAGCGGGGGGGTTGAATGAGCAGTTCTTC.

CDR3 loop: CASRWGGPTDTQYF. The CDR3 DNA reads as TGTGCCAGCAGATGGGGAGGGCCCACAGATACGCAGTATTTT. V and J are TRBV7-2 and TRBJ2-3; TRBD2 aligns across 7 bases. This CDR3 has 14 amino acids. Trimming took 6 bases from V and 2 from J; bases not matched to a gene: 5. The V gene's germline CDR1 is SGHTA and CDR2 FQGNSA.

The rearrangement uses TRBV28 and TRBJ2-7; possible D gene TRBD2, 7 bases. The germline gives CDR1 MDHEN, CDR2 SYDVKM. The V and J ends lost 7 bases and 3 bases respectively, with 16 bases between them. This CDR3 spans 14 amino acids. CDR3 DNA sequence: TGTGCCAGCAAGCTATGGGGGGGCGGCTACGAGCAGTACTTC. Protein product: CASKLWGGGYEQYF.